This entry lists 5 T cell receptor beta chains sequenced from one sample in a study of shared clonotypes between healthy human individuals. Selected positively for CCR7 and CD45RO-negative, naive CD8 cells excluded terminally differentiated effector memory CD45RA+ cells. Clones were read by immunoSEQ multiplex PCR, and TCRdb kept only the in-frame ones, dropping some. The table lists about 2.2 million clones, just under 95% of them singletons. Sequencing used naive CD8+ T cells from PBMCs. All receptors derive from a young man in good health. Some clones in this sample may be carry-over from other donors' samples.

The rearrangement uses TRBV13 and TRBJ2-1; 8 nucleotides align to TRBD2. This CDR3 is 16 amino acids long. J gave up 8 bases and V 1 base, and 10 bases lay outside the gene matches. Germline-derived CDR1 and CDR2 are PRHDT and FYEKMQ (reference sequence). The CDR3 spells CASSLEEREMGDEQFF. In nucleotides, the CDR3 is TGTGCCAGCAGCTTAGAGGAGCGGGAGATGGGCGATGAGCAGTTCTTC.

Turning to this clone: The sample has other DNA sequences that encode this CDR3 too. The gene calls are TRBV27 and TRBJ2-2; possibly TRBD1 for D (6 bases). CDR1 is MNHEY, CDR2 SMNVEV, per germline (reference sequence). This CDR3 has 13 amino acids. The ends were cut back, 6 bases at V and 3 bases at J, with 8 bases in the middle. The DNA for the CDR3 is TGTGCCAGCAGAACAGGGTACACCGGGGAGCTGTTTTTT. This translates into CASRTGYTGELFF.

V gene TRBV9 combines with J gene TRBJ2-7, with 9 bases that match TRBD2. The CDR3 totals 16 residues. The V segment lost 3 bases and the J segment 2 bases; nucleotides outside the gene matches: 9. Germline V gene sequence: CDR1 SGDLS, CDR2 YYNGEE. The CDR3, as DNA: TGTGCCAGCAGCGCGACTAGCGGCCCGGGGACCTACGAGCAGTACTTC. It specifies CASSATSGPGTYEQYF.

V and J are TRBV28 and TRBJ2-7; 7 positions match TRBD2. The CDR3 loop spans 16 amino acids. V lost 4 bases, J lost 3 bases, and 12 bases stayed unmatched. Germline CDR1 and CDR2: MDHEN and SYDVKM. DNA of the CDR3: TGTGCCAGCAGTTCACCTTGGGGGGGACTGATCTACGAGCAGTACTTC. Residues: CASSSPWGGLIYEQYF. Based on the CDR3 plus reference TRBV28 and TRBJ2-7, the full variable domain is DVKVTQSSRYLVKRTGEKVFLECVQDMDHENMFWYRQDPGLGLRLIYFSYDVKMKEKGDIPEGYSVSREKKERFSLILESASTNQTSMYLCASSSPWGGLIYEQYFGPGTRLTVT.

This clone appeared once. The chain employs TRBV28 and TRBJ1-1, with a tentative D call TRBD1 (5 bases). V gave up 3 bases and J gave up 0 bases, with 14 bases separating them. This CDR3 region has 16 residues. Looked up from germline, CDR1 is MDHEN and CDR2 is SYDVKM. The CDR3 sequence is CASSFQAGIMNTEAFF. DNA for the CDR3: TGTGCCAGCAGTTTTCAGGCAGGGATTATGAACACTGAAGCTTTCTTT.